This T cell receptor (beta chain) emerged from a study of cytomegalovirus exposure and HLA in healthy donors. The PCR was carried out with 60 Vbeta primers and 13 Jbeta primers. The data were produced by immunoSEQ multiplex PCR, yet TCRdb's version contains in-frame clones alone and is incomplete. Of roughly 160,000 clones listed, about 80% were seen once; the top ten hold around 4.5%. The specimen was PBMCs. This receptor was taken from a man aged 25-45 years in good health and CMV-seronegative.

CDR3 DNA: TGTGCCACCCGGACTCCGGGGGGGCGCACCGGGGAGCTGTTTTTT. This translates into CATRTPGGRTGELFF. The chain has TRBV6-1 and TRBJ2-2; 8 nucleotides line up with TRBD2. Per germline, CDR1 MNHNS and CDR2 SASEGT. The CDR3 contains 15 residues. J gave up 4 bases and V 10 bases, and 11 bases lay outside the gene matches.